These 14 T cell receptor beta chains were sequenced from one sample in a study of T-cell reconstitution after alpha-beta-depleted transplantation in children. Unique molecular identifiers were used in preparing the TCRbeta library. TCRdb fed the PCR reads into MiXCR, producing one record per CDR3 protein. Found here are 210,000 or so distinct CDR3 sequences, about a tenth of them singletons; the top ten hold around 6.2%. The starting material was PBMCs from the stem cell graft donor, obtained from the stem cell graft. These receptors all come from a human donor who donated a stem cell graft to a child with acute lymphoblastic leukemia.

Only a few counts were recorded for this clonotype. This chain uses TRBV6-1 with TRBJ1-1; no definite D call. Trimming stripped 6 bases from V and 1 base from J, with 12 bases between. This CDR3 is built from 14 residues. Germline CDR1 MNHNS, CDR2 SASEGT. The CDR3 DNA is TGTGCCAGCAGAACCGGACGGAAGAACACTGAAGCTTTCTTT. This codes for CASRTGRKNTEAFF.

This rearrangement joins TRBV14 to TRBJ2-2; the D gene is possibly TRBD2 (5 bases). The V gene lost 4 bases and the J gene lost 6 bases, with 15 bases spanning the gap. The CDR3 contains 15 residues. Per germline, CDR1 SGHDN and CDR2 FVKESK. In DNA form, the CDR3 reads TGTGCCAGCAGCCCTGGACTGGTTTTCCCCGGGGAGCTGTTTTTT. Amino acid sequence: CASSPGLVFPGELFF. Complete variable domain (other parts from reference TRBV14 and TRBJ2-2): EAGVTQFPSHSVIEKGQTVTLRCDPISGHDNLYWYRRVMGKEIKFLLHFVKESKQDESGMPNNRFLAERTGGTYSTLKVQPAELEDSGVYFCASSPGLVFPGELFFGEGSRLTVL.

This chain uses TRBV5-6 with TRBJ2-5; possibly TRBD2 for D (7 bases). V lost 6 bases to trimming and J lost 4 bases, with 25 bases between them. The CDR3 is 17 amino acids. CDR1 and CDR2 from the germline V gene are SGHDT and YYEEEE. CDR3 sequence reads: CASTFGGDTGPAETQYF. The DNA of the CDR3 is TGTGCCAGCACCTTTGGGGGGGACACAGGGCCGGCAGAGACCCAGTACTTC.

Many counts were recorded for this clonotype. The V gene is TRBV6-2 or TRBV6-3, the J gene TRBJ1-5; 9 bases line up with TRBD1. The J segment lost 0 bases and the V segment lost 0 bases, leaving 12 bases of the junction unmatched. Per the germline V gene, CDR1 is MNHEY and CDR2 is SVGEGT. There are 20 residues in the CDR3. Written as DNA, the CDR3 is TGTGCCAGCAGTTACTCTTACACCGGGACAGGGAGTTATAGCAATCAGCCCCAGCATTTT. This sequence encodes CASSYSYTGTGSYSNQPQHF.

This clonotype appeared a few times. The chain couples TRBV6-5 to TRBJ2-7; TRBD2 might be the D (7 bases). Germline CDR1 reads MNHEY; CDR2 reads SVGAGI. Deletions cut 1 base from V and 3 bases from J, with 25 bases between. This CDR3 is built from 19 residues. CDR3 region: CASSYYRPSGAQGFYEQYF. CDR3 DNA: TGTGCCAGCAGTTACTACCGGCCAAGCGGGGCGCAGGGGTTCTACGAGCAGTACTTC.

This clonotype was observed many times. This rearrangement joins TRBV6-2 or TRBV6-3 to TRBJ2-7; D tentatively reads TRBD1 or TRBD2 (6 bases each). V was trimmed by 6 bases and J by 2 bases, leaving 26 bases between them. This CDR3 comprises 18 residues. CDR1 is MNHEY, CDR2 SVGEGT, per germline. This CDR3 is CASRKLGTGGGRTYEQYF. The DNA of the CDR3 is TGTGCCAGCAGAAAGCTAGGAACCGGGGGCGGACGTACCTACGAGCAGTACTTC.

This CDR3 is CASSLRTGGMQPQHF. Here the CDR3 DNA reads TGTGCCAGCAGTTTGAGGACAGGGGGCATGCAGCCCCAGCATTTT. This rearrangement joins TRBV12-3 or TRBV12-4 to TRBJ1-5; 11 positions match TRBD1. After removal of 3 bases from V and 7 bases from J, the junction contained 5 bases not matched to a gene. The CDR3 sequence is 15 residues long.

There are many counts of this clonotype. The J gene is TRBJ1-5, the V gene TRBV20-1; D gene uncertain. The germline CDR1 and CDR2 sequences are DFQATT and SNEGSKA (reference sequence). V was clipped by 1 base and J by 1 base, with 11 bases between them. There are 15 residues in the CDR3. Here the CDR3 DNA reads TGCAGTGCTAGAGCTTGGGTAGACAGCAATCAGCCCCAGCATTTT. Translating gives CSARAWVDSNQPQHF.

This clonotype was seen repeatedly, ten times or more. CDR3 sequence reads: CASSLLGTLSEKLFF. The DNA for the CDR3 is TGCGCCAGCAGCTTGCTGGGGACCTTATCTGAAAAACTGTTTTTT. V gene TRBV5-1 combines with J gene TRBJ1-4, with TRBD1 as a possible D gene (5 bases). There are 15 residues in the CDR3. With 1 base removed from V and 7 bases from J, the gap between germline ends came to 14 bases. Germline CDR1 is SGHRS and CDR2 is YFSETQ.

This clonotype was seen only a few times. The chain couples TRBV10-3 to TRBJ2-2; 11 nucleotides match TRBD1. CDR3 size: 15 residues. With V trimmed by 5 bases and J by 4 bases, 3 bases remained unmatched. The germline gives CDR1 ENHRY, CDR2 SYGVKD. CDR3 loop: CAISSGTGGTGELFF. In DNA, the CDR3 is TGTGCCATCAGTTCCGGGACAGGGGGCACCGGGGAGCTGTTTTTT.

On this clonotype: It may be a read error: a sequence one base away is much more abundant. Since the CDR3 does not end with the conserved phenylalanine or tryptophan, this likely comes from a read error. V gene TRBV6-1 combines with J gene TRBJ1-1; possible D gene TRBD1, 5 bases. V lost 2 bases and J 3 bases, leaving 7 bases between the germline ends. This CDR3 has 13 amino acids. Germline loops: CDR1 MNHNS, CDR2 SASEGT. The CDR3 DNA reads TGTGCCAGCAGTGAACCCAGGGACACTGAAGCTTTCTTG. Its translation is CASSEPRDTEAFL.

The chain combines TRBV6-5 with TRBJ1-1; TRBD1 agrees at 7 bases. CDR1 is MNHEY and CDR2 is SVGAGI in the germline V gene. The junction had 11 bases not matched to a gene; V was cut back by 6 bases and J by 4 bases. There are 15 residues in the CDR3. DNA for the CDR3: TGTGCCAGCAGCCCGACAGGGAGGGCGGCCACTGAAGCTTTCTTT. Its protein product is CASSPTGRAATEAFF.

This clonotype was picked up a small number of times. The chain joins TRBV20-1 to TRBJ2-2; TRBD1 matches at 11 bases. Germline CDR1 is DFQATT and CDR2 is SNEGSKA (reference sequence). This CDR3 contains 14 residues. V was pared by 5 bases and J by 4 bases, with 3 bases of the junction left unmatched. The CDR3 DNA is TGCAGTGCTCCCGGGACAGGGGGCACCGGGGAGCTGTTTTTT. Translation: CSAPGTGGTGELFF.

The rearrangement joins TRBV5-5 to TRBJ2-2; D assignment may be TRBD1 or TRBD2 (6 bases each). Germline CDR1 is SGHKS and CDR2 is YYEKEE (reference sequence). V lost 6 bases and J lost 5, with 17 bases in between. CDR3 size: 15 residues. In DNA, the CDR3 is TGTGCCAGCACCCTTAAGGGGGGTCTGACCGGGGAGCTGTTTTTT. Its protein is CASTLKGGLTGELFF. The entire variable domain, with the rest obtained from reference TRBV5-5 and TRBJ2-2, is as follows: DAGVTQSPTHLIKTRGQQVTLRCSPISGHKSVSWYQQVLGQGPQFIFQYYEKEERGRGNFPDRFSARQFPNYSSELNVNALLLGDSALYLCASTLKGGLTGELFFGEGSRLTVL.